This T cell receptor beta chain was identified during a study of cytomegalovirus exposure and HLA in healthy donors. The PCR employed 60 Vbeta primers together with 13 Jbeta primers. This table comes from immunoSEQ multiplex PCR, and its TCRdb copy is limited to in-frame clones, with some not included. The sample lists hundreds of thousands of clones, roughly 91% occurring once. About this clone itself: Antigen unknown.

The CDR3 is 16 residues long. Trimming removed 4 bases from V and 0 bases from J; junction bases left unmatched: 7. Looked up from germline, CDR1 is SGHRS and CDR2 is YFSETQ. General study findings and limits: There were reportedly fewer N-insertions in an Asian-associated ancestry cluster than the approximately 670-donor mean, in a later analysis. About 87% or about 30% of the time was how often most TCR beta V segments were productive, according to an earlier analysis. Accurate prediction of HLA-A and HLA-B alleles (for most subjects) was reportedly achieved from TCR beta sequences. By a later analysis, the bulk of CMV-associated TCR beta chains appeared HLA-restricted.

Sequencing was performed on PBMCs. The rearrangement uses TRBV5-1 and TRBJ2-1; 7 bases fit TRBD2. The receptor comes from a woman in her late teens or twenties in good health and CMV-seronegative. CDR3 coding DNA: TGCGCCAGCAGCCCCGACATAGCGGGCTCCTACAATGAGCAGTTCTTC. Amino acids: CASSPDIAGSYNEQFF.